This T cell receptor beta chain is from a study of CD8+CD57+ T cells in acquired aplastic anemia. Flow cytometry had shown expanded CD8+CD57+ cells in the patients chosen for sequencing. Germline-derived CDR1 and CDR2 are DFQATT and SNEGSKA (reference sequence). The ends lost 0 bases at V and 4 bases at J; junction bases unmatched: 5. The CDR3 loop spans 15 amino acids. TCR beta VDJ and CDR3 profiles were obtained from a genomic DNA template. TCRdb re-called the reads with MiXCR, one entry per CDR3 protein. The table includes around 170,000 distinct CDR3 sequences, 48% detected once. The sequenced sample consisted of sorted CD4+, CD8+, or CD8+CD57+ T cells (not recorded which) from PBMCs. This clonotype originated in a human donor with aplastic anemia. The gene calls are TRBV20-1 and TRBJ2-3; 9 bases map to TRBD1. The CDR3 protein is CSARDSGTGPDTQYF. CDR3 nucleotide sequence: TGCAGTGCTAGAGATTCGGGGACAGGGCCAGATACGCAGTATTTT.